This is a list of T cell receptor beta chains from one sample in a study of T cells after posttransplantation cyclophosphamide. TCRdb keeps only in-frame clones here, not all; method: immunoSEQ multiplex PCR. Listed for the sample are roughly 7,000 clones, none seen a single time. The sample here was PBMCs, taken after allogeneic stem cell transplant with posttransplant cyclophosphamide. The receptor source for this set is a female patient aged 50 to 60 who received an allogeneic stem cell transplant from an unrelated donor, was CMV-positive, and had acute GVHD only. Certain T cells may be donor cells from the graft. Both conserved end residues are part of each CDR3. The D gene is left open where the match is weak. Some rows mark clone size as missing; the rest say once, few, many or name a class of expanded clone.

size: medium-sized; V: TRBV29-1; J: TRBJ1-1; D: TRBD1; CDR3: CSVDQGRGTEAFF; DNA: TGCAGCGTAGACCAGGGCAGGGGGACTGAAGCTTTCTTT
size: many; V: TRBV7-2; J: TRBJ2-3; D: TRBD2; CDR3: CASSSRLAGGSTDTQYF; DNA: TGTGCCAGCAGCTCCCGACTAGCGGGAGGTAGCACAGATACGCAGTATTTT
size: few; V: TRBV10-3; J: TRBJ2-3; D: -; CDR3: CAVLAETTPRDTQYF; DNA: TGTGCCGTATTAGCGGAAACAACCCCTAGGGATACGCAGTATTTT
size: many; V: TRBV11-2; J: TRBJ2-3; D: TRBD2; CDR3: CASSFSGRALPDTQYF; DNA: TGTGCCAGCAGCTTTAGCGGGAGGGCCCTCCCAGATACGCAGTATTTT
size: -; V: TRBV6-1; J: TRBJ2-7; D: TRBD1; CDR3: CASRDLGTETYEQYF; DNA: TGTGCCAGCAGGGACCTTGGGACAGAGACCTACGAGCAGTACTTC
size: many; V: TRBV19; J: TRBJ2-5; D: TRBD2; CDR3: CASTLAGGRYGETQYF; DNA: TGTGCCAGTACCCTGGCGGGGGGCAGGTATGGAGAGACCCAGTACTTC
size: medium-sized; V: TRBV5-1; J: TRBJ1-3; D: -; CDR3: CASSLRGSGNTIYF; DNA: TGCGCCAGCAGCTTGAGGGGCTCTGGAAACACCATATATTTT
size: many; V: TRBV7-8; J: TRBJ2-7; D: -; CDR3: CASSSTETTYEQYF; DNA: TGTGCCAGCAGCTCCACTGAAACCACCTACGAGCAGTACTTC
size: many; V: TRBV10-3; J: TRBJ2-3; D: TRBD2; CDR3: CAISEGTGGPFGTDTQYF; DNA: TGTGCCATCAGTGAAGGGACGGGAGGGCCCTTCGGCACAGATACGCAGTATTTT
size: many; V: TRBV10-3; J: TRBJ2-2; D: -; CDR3: CASTREFDTGELFF; DNA: TGTGCCAGTACCCGGGAGTTTGACACCGGGGAGCTGTTTTTT
size: few; V: TRBV19; J: TRBJ2-7; D: -; CDR3: CASSNRDKYEQYF; DNA: TGTGCCAGTAGTAACAGGGACAAATACGAGCAGTACTTC
size: many; V: TRBV29-1; J: TRBJ1-2; D: -; CDR3: CSVPDVLGGYTF; DNA: TGCAGCGTCCCTGACGTATTAGGAGGGTACACCTTC
size: medium-sized; V: TRBV7-6; J: TRBJ2-7; D: -; CDR3: CASSATNRRDEQYF; DNA: TGTGCCAGCAGCGCCACGAACCGCCGGGACGAGCAGTACTTC
size: few; V: TRBV7-6; J: TRBJ2-2; D: TRBD1; CDR3: CASSLGGTATGELFF; DNA: TGTGCCAGCAGCTTAGGTGGGACAGCGACCGGGGAGCTGTTTTTT
size: many; V: TRBV30; J: TRBJ1-4; D: TRBD1; CDR3: CAWSVLPGQGNEKLFF; DNA: TGTGCCTGGAGTGTACTTCCGGGACAGGGGAATGAAAAACTGTTTTTT
size: many; V: TRBV29-1; J: TRBJ2-7; D: TRBD2; CDR3: CSVTTSGSYEQYF; DNA: TGCAGCGTCACTACTAGCGGATCTTACGAGCAGTACTTC
size: many; V: TRBV30; J: TRBJ2-2; D: TRBD1; CDR3: CAWMALHPGQGNGELFF; DNA: TGTGCCTGGATGGCCTTACACCCGGGACAGGGAAACGGGGAGCTGTTTTTT
size: medium-sized; V: TRBV4-3; J: TRBJ2-2; D: TRBD2; CDR3: CASSQDWSGRAVGELFF; DNA: TGCGCCAGCAGCCAAGATTGGAGCGGGAGGGCGGTCGGGGAGCTGTTTTTT
size: many; V: TRBV4-3; J: TRBJ2-3; D: TRBD2; CDR3: CASSQDWASGRGDTQYF; DNA: TGCGCCAGCAGCCAAGATTGGGCTAGCGGGAGAGGAGATACGCAGTATTTT
size: large; V: TRBV27; J: TRBJ2-1; D: TRBD2; CDR3: CASSLTAGIHNEQFF; DNA: TGTGCCAGCAGTCTAACAGCGGGAATTCACAATGAGCAGTTCTTC
size: many; V: TRBV5-1; J: TRBJ2-5; D: TRBD1; CDR3: CASGTGQAETQYF; DNA: TGCGCCAGCGGGACCGGACAGGCAGAGACCCAGTACTTC
size: many; V: TRBV2; J: TRBJ2-3; D: -; CDR3: CASNQGMSRGTQYF; DNA: TGTGCCAGCAACCAAGGGATGTCTAGGGGTACGCAGTATTTT
size: many; V: TRBV19; J: TRBJ2-1; D: TRBD2; CDR3: CASSPGSGSGGNEQFF; DNA: TGTGCCAGTAGTCCTGGTAGCGGGAGTGGGGGCAATGAGCAGTTCTTC
size: many; V: TRBV9; J: TRBJ2-2; D: TRBD1; CDR3: CASSVAGTANTGELFF; DNA: TGTGCCAGCAGCGTAGCAGGGACAGCTAACACCGGGGAGCTGTTTTTT
size: many; V: TRBV9; J: TRBJ2-7; D: TRBD2; CDR3: CASSPREGRPDDEQYF; DNA: TGTGCCAGCAGTCCACGGGAGGGCCGGCCGGACGACGAGCAGTACTTC
size: many; V: TRBV19; J: TRBJ2-3; D: -; CDR3: CASSIEGEEADTQYF; DNA: TGTGCCAGTAGTATAGAAGGCGAGGAGGCAGATACGCAGTATTTT
size: many; V: TRBV5-4; J: TRBJ2-1; D: TRBD2; CDR3: CASSYLAGLTLNEQFF; DNA: TGTGCCAGCAGCTACCTAGCGGGACTTACCCTAAATGAGCAGTTCTTC
size: many; V: TRBV5-1; J: TRBJ2-1; D: -; CDR3: CASSLGIGLAATYNEQFF; DNA: TGCGCCAGCAGCTTGGGTATAGGGTTAGCGGCAACCTACAATGAGCAGTTCTTC
size: few; V: TRBV7-2; J: TRBJ2-2; D: -; CDR3: CASSLEARRGGELFF; DNA: TGTGCCAGCAGCTTAGAAGCTAGACGGGGCGGGGAGCTGTTTTTT
size: many; V: TRBV29-1; J: TRBJ2-7; D: -; CDR3: CSVAGPSPNYEQYF; DNA: TGCAGCGTCGCGGGGCCCAGCCCCAACTACGAGCAGTACTTC
size: many; V: TRBV6-1; J: TRBJ2-4; D: TRBD1; CDR3: CASSDPTGGNIQYF; DNA: TGTGCCAGCAGTGACCCGACAGGGGGAAACATTCAGTACTTC
size: many; V: TRBV28; J: TRBJ2-1; D: TRBD2; CDR3: CASSLDLGTSGHEQFF; DNA: TGTGCCAGCAGTTTAGATCTCGGGACTAGCGGCCATGAGCAGTTCTTC
size: many; V: TRBV4-2; J: TRBJ1-4; D: -; CDR3: CASSQESPTGIGEKLFF; DNA: TGTGCCAGCAGCCAAGAGTCCCCGACAGGAATAGGAGAAAAACTGTTTTTT
size: many; V: TRBV7-9; J: TRBJ2-2; D: TRBD2; CDR3: CASSLSSGVNTGELFF; DNA: TGTGCCAGCAGCTTATCTAGCGGGGTGAACACCGGGGAGCTGTTTTTT
size: few; V: TRBV9; J: TRBJ2-1; D: TRBD2; CDR3: CASSATSAPTHNEQFF; DNA: TGTGCCAGCAGCGCGACTAGCGCACCAACCCACAATGAGCAGTTCTTC
size: medium-sized; V: TRBV4-3; J: TRBJ1-1; D: -; CDR3: CASRGQVMNTEAFF; DNA: TGCGCCAGCAGGGGCCAGGTAATGAACACTGAAGCTTTCTTT
size: many; V: TRBV14; J: TRBJ1-1; D: TRBD1; CDR3: CASSPWTGMNTEAFF; DNA: TGTGCCAGCAGCCCCTGGACAGGGATGAACACTGAAGCTTTCTTT
size: many; V: TRBV5-6; J: TRBJ2-7; D: -; CDR3: CASSFIGGSYEQYF; DNA: TGTGCCAGCAGCTTTATAGGGGGATCCTACGAGCAGTACTTC
size: many; V: TRBV6-5; J: TRBJ2-5; D: TRBD2; CDR3: CASSFRLAGLGATQYF; DNA: TGTGCCAGCAGTTTTCGACTAGCGGGACTGGGTGCGACCCAGTACTTC
size: many; V: TRBV30; J: TRBJ2-7; D: TRBD2; CDR3: CAWNIAGGPYEQYF; DNA: TGTGCCTGGAATATAGCGGGAGGGCCCTACGAGCAGTACTTC
size: -; V: TRBV13; J: TRBJ2-7; D: TRBD2; CDR3: CASSSSGRKPYEQYF; DNA: TGTGCCAGCAGCTCTAGCGGGAGGAAACCCTACGAGCAGTACTTC
size: many; V: TRBV13; J: TRBJ2-1; D: TRBD1; CDR3: CASSRKGQGLGNEQFF; DNA: TGTGCCAGCAGCCGAAAAGGACAGGGGTTAGGCAATGAGCAGTTCTTC
size: -; V: TRBV5-6; J: TRBJ2-3; D: -; CDR3: CASSFQGFADTQYF; DNA: TGTGCCAGCAGCTTTCAGGGATTTGCGGATACGCAGTATTTT
size: few; V: TRBV7-2; J: TRBJ2-7; D: TRBD1; CDR3: CASSAWTGPYEQYF; DNA: TGTGCCAGCAGCGCTTGGACAGGACCCTACGAGCAGTACTTC